Following are 21 T cell receptor beta chains from one sample sequenced in a study of blood T cell repertoires in COVID-19. The table came from immunoSEQ multiplex PCR; TCRdb's copy has only in-frame clones and leaves some out. The sample has about 190,000 clones, about 88% seen once. Sequenced input: peripheral blood. All receptors derive from a woman aged 35 to 49 who had recovered from COVID-19.

The V gene is TRBV28, the J gene TRBJ1-2; 7 bases are shared with TRBD1. The J segment lost 2 bases and the V segment lost 7 bases, leaving 4 bases of the junction unmatched. CDR1 is MDHEN and CDR2 is SYDVKM in the germline V gene. The CDR3 has 13 amino acids. The DNA of the CDR3 is TGTGCCAGCATTGAGGGGGCGAACTATGGCTACACCTTC. Translating gives CASIEGANYGYTF.

This chain uses TRBV5-5 with TRBJ1-6; 11 bases are shared with TRBD1. The length of the CDR3 is 20 residues. CDR1 and CDR2 (germline): SGHKS, YYEKEE (reference sequence). Germline trimming cut 4 bases from V and 0 bases from J; bases unmatched to any gene: 12. The CDR3 here is CASSPEGTGGWSSYNSPLHF. The CDR3 nucleotides read TGTGCCAGCAGCCCGGAAGGGACAGGGGGATGGAGCTCCTATAATTCACCCCTCCACTTT.

This clone was seen a few times. This rearrangement joins TRBV3-1 (or the pseudogene TRBV3-2) to TRBJ1-5; no reliable D call. The ends were cut back, 0 bases at V and 6 bases at J, with 9 bases in the middle. CDR1 and CDR2 (germline): LGHDT, YNNKEL (reference sequence). This CDR3 has 14 amino acids. CDR3 coding DNA: TGTGCCAGCAGCCAAGACGGGTGGAGTCAGCCCCAGCATTTT. It specifies CASSQDGWSQPQHF.

This chain joins TRBV3-1 (or the pseudogene TRBV3-2) and TRBJ2-1; 10 bases match TRBD2. The CDR3 covers 13 residues. In germline, CDR1 is LGHDT, CDR2 YNNKEL (reference sequence). J was trimmed by 5 bases and V by 7 bases; bases with no gene match: 2. CDR3 sequence reads: CASILAGNNEQFF. The CDR3 region has the DNA TGTGCCAGCATACTAGCGGGAAACAATGAGCAGTTCTTC.

J is TRBJ2-3 and V is TRBV15; 12 positions match TRBD2. V lost 3 bases to trimming and J lost 0 bases; unmatched junction nucleotides: 1. CDR3 length: 16 residues. CDR1 and CDR2 from the germline V gene are LNHNV and YYDKDF (reference sequence). CDR3 region: CATSRTSGRSTDTQYF. Here the CDR3 DNA reads TGTGCCACCAGCAGGACTAGCGGGAGAAGCACAGATACGCAGTATTTT.

The rearrangement joins TRBV7-9 to TRBJ2-7, with 7 nucleotides matching TRBD1. J was trimmed by 2 bases and V by 1 base; bases with no gene match: 2. Germline values: CDR1 SEHNR, CDR2 FQNEAQ (reference sequence). CDR3 length: 14 amino acids. CDR3 coding DNA: TGTGCCAGCAGCTTAGTTCAGGGGGCCTACGAGCAGTACTTC. Residues: CASSLVQGAYEQYF.

The chain couples TRBV6-5 to TRBJ2-2; D is possibly TRBD1 (6 bases). CDR3 length equals 15 residues. Between the trimmed V and J ends, which lost 0 bases and 3 bases, there was a span of 8 bases. Germline loops: CDR1 MNHEY, CDR2 SVGAGI. The CDR3 sequence: CASSYSNRDTGELFF. The CDR3 DNA follows: TGTGCCAGCAGTTACTCGAACAGGGACACCGGGGAGCTGTTTTTT.

V usage is TRBV4-1 and J usage is TRBJ2-7; TRBD2 aligns across 7 bases. Germline V gene data show CDR1 as MGHRA and CDR2 as YSYEKL. V was pared by 1 base and J by 3 bases, with 6 bases of the junction left unmatched. The CDR3 covers 15 residues. This CDR3 reads CASSQATSALYEQYF. Written as DNA, the CDR3 is TGCGCCAGCAGCCAAGCTACTAGCGCCCTCTACGAGCAGTACTTC.

V is TRBV9 and J is TRBJ2-5; no definite D call. V gave up 0 bases and J gave up 5 bases, with 11 bases separating them. The CDR3 has 14 residues. Germline V CDR1 and CDR2: SGDLS, YYNGEE. CDR3 protein: CASSVDGVRETQYF. In nucleotides, the CDR3 is TGTGCCAGCAGCGTAGACGGTGTGAGGGAGACCCAGTACTTC.

The V and J genes are TRBV7-2 and TRBJ2-1; D is undetermined. The V gene's germline CDR1 is SGHTA and CDR2 FQGNSA. V dropped 5 bases and J dropped 7 bases, with 9 bases sitting between them. The CDR3 has 12 amino acids. CDR3 in amino acids: CASSRQLNEQFF. CDR3 nucleotide sequence: TGTGCCAGCAGCCGGCAACTAAATGAGCAGTTCTTC.

Concerning this clone: Relative to the germline gene, one junction end is altered; a read error may explain this. This chain links TRBV29-1 with TRBJ2-1, with 10 bases identical to TRBD2. This CDR3 has 11 residues. Germline CDR1 SQVTM, CDR2 ANQGSEA. CDR3 bases: TGCAGCGTTGAATCTAGCGGGAGTGCACTCTTC. Translating gives CSVESSGSALF.

The table lists this clone with a count of one. This chain links TRBV28 with TRBJ1-5, with 7 bases matching TRBD1. The CDR3 length is 17 residues. CDR1 is MDHEN, CDR2 SYDVKM, per germline. Losses at the gene ends were 5 bases for V and 0 bases for J; bases not matched to a gene: 10. CDR3 amino acids: CASSMPRGIYSNQPQHF. The CDR3 DNA sequence: TGTGCCAGCAGTATGCCCAGGGGGATTTATAGCAATCAGCCCCAGCATTTT.

The CDR3 coding sequence is TGCGCCAGCAGCTTGGCAGGCGCCGTCCCCGGTGGCTACACCTTC. It codes for CASSLAGAVPGGYTF. This chain uses TRBV5-1 with TRBJ1-2; D is unclear. Per the germline V gene, CDR1 is SGHRS and CDR2 is YFSETQ. The V gene lost 0 bases and the J gene lost 7 bases, with 16 bases spanning the gap. This CDR3 contains 15 residues. Full variable domain (rest looked up from reference TRBV5-1 and TRBJ1-2): KAGVTQTPRYLIKTRGQQVTLSCSPISGHRSVSWYQQTPGQGLQFLFEYFSETQRNKGNFPGRFSGRQFSNSRSEMNVSTLELGDSALYLCASSLAGAVPGGYTFGSGTRLTVV.

The sample holds one count of this clone. The gene calls are TRBV7-2 and TRBJ2-7; 9 nucleotides agree with TRBD2. V gave up 5 bases and J gave up 5 bases; unmatched junction bases: 10. CDR1 and CDR2 (germline): SGHTA, FQGNSA. This CDR3 is 15 amino acids long. CDR3 in amino acids: CASSKSGRSSNEQYF. CDR3 in DNA: TGTGCCAGCAGCAAAAGCGGGAGGTCTTCCAACGAGCAGTACTTC. Looking up the rest from reference TRBV7-2 and TRBJ2-7 gives the full variable domain: GAGVSQSPSNKVTEKGKDVELRCDPISGHTALYWYRQSLGQGLEFLIYFQGNSAPDKSGLPSDRFSAERTGGSVSTLTIQRTQQEDSAVYLCASSKSGRSSNEQYFGPGTRLTVT.

The V call is TRBV4-1, the J call TRBJ1-6; possibly TRBD1 for D (6 bases). The V gene's germline CDR1 is MGHRA and CDR2 YSYEKL. V was pared by 3 bases and J by 7 bases, with 10 bases between. The CDR3 has 14 residues. The CDR3 sequence: CASSQVDRNSPLHF. Here the CDR3 DNA reads TGCGCCAGCAGCCAGGTAGACAGGAATTCACCCCTCCACTTT.

This chain connects TRBV3-1 (or the pseudogene TRBV3-2) to TRBJ2-5; TRBD2 aligns across 10 bases. The CDR3 sequence is 15 residues long. Germline V gene sequence: CDR1 LGHDT, CDR2 YNNKEL (reference sequence). V trimming: 2 bases; J trimming: 2 bases; junction bases outside the gene matches: 2. This chain's CDR3 is CASSQRTSGQETQYF. Written as DNA, the CDR3 is TGTGCCAGCAGCCAACGGACTAGCGGACAAGAGACCCAGTACTTC.

This clone has only one observation. The genes are TRBV7-2 and TRBJ1-6; 7 bases match TRBD1. The germline gives CDR1 SGHTA, CDR2 FQGNSA. V lost 5 bases, J lost 6 bases, and 16 bases stayed unmatched. The CDR3 covers 18 residues. CDR3 loop: CASSPKPRQGPVNSPLHF. Written as DNA, the CDR3 is TGTGCCAGCAGCCCGAAGCCGAGACAGGGACCAGTTAATTCACCCCTCCACTTT.

V and J are TRBV21-1 and TRBJ2-7; the table's D call TRBD1 went unverified against the DNA. TRBV21-1 constitutes a pseudogene. The CDR3 has 17 amino acids. The CDR3 sequence is CASSKEVGQASSYEQYF. The CDR3 DNA is TGTGCCAGCAGCAAAGAGGTGGGACAGGCCAGCTCCTACGAGCAGTACTTC.

V gene TRBV7-2 combines with J gene TRBJ1-4; D is unresolved. The CDR3 has 14 residues. Trimming shortened V by 3 bases and J by 4 bases, and 9 bases separated the two germline ends. CDR1 is SGHTA and CDR2 is FQGNSA in the germline V gene. The CDR3 spells CASSFFGINEKLFF. The CDR3 nucleotides read TGTGCCAGCAGCTTTTTCGGTATTAATGAAAAACTGTTTTTT.

CDR3 sequence: CASKEVGSSNQPQHF. CDR3 DNA: TGTGCCAGTAAAGAGGTGGGTTCGAGCAATCAGCCCCAGCATTTT. This chain joins TRBV19 and TRBJ1-5; no firm D call. This CDR3 is 15 amino acids long. Germline values: CDR1 LNHDA, CDR2 SQIVND (reference sequence). Deletions cut 7 bases from V and 1 base from J, with 14 bases between.

V is TRBV6-5 and J is TRBJ2-5, with 8 bases aligning to TRBD2. CDR3 length: 13 amino acids. Germline values: CDR1 MNHEY, CDR2 SVGAGI. The V segment lost 5 bases and the J segment 5 bases; nucleotides outside the gene matches: 4. DNA for the CDR3: TGTGCCAGCAGTCCTCGGGGGGGGGAGACCCAGTACTTC. As protein: CASSPRGGETQYF.